This TCR beta chain was captured in a study of blood T cell repertoires in COVID-19. Original methodology: Reference gene primer amplification in the assay estimated nucleated cell counts. Sequencing was performed with immunoSEQ multiplex PCR; in TCRdb, only in-frame clones are kept and a portion is missing. Clone size and the V and J calls come from that table; the DNA yielded D and trimming. The data show roughly 40,000 clones, with around 82% seen just once and over 25% held by the top ten. Looked up from germline, CDR1 is SEHNR and CDR2 is FQNEAQ (reference sequence). The CDR3 consists of 14 residues. Between the trimmed V and J ends, which lost 0 bases and 4 bases, there was a span of 7 bases.

V and J are TRBV7-9 and TRBJ2-1; no clear D gene. The receptor was derived from a man aged 80 or over with acute or convalescent COVID-19. The sample taken for sequencing was peripheral blood. The CDR3: CASSLAAIYNEQFF. CDR3 nucleotides: TGTGCCAGCAGCTTAGCGGCCATTTACAATGAGCAGTTCTTC.